These 21 T cell receptor beta chains originate from one sample sequenced in a study of blood T cell repertoires in COVID-19. Data came from immunoSEQ multiplex PCR; TCRdb stores just in-frame clones and leaves some out. The sample lists around 250,000 clones, roughly 80% seen once, with 5% in the top ten. The material sequenced was PBMCs or T cells enriched from blood (not recorded which). All receptors derive from a man in his forties who had been exposed to COVID-19.

The chain couples TRBV12-3 or TRBV12-4 to TRBJ2-1; no definite D call. There are 12 residues in the CDR3. V was cut by 3 bases and J by 8 bases, with 8 bases left in between. CDR3 coding DNA: TGTGCCAGCAGTTTCTCCCCGTATGAGCAGTTCTTC. Its translation is CASSFSPYEQFF.

This chain joins TRBV7-9 and TRBJ2-1; 9 bases align to TRBD2. This CDR3 comprises 14 residues. Germline V lookup: CDR1 SEHNR, CDR2 FQNEAQ (reference sequence). The V segment lost 8 bases and the J segment 7 bases; nucleotides outside the gene matches: 9. The CDR3 is CASSDGGRANEQFF. DNA for the CDR3: TGTGCCAGCTCGGACGGCGGGAGGGCTAATGAGCAGTTCTTC.

The rearrangement uses TRBV5-4 and TRBJ1-5, with D unresolved. This CDR3 is built from 14 residues. Per germline, CDR1 SGHNT and CDR2 YYREEE (reference sequence). V lost 3 bases, J lost 3 bases, and 10 bases lay in between. The CDR3 DNA is TGTGCCAGCAGCTCCAGGATTATCAATCAGCCCCAGCATTTT. It yields the protein CASSSRIINQPQHF.

The chain couples TRBV6-1 to TRBJ1-6, with D perhaps TRBD1 (5 bases). There are 17 residues in the CDR3. The germline V and J ends were trimmed by 1 base and 0 bases, with 10 bases remaining between them. Germline CDR1 is MNHNS and CDR2 is SASEGT. The CDR3: CASSEVGTSSYNSPLHF. DNA of the CDR3: TGTGCCAGCAGTGAAGTAGGGACTAGCTCCTATAATTCACCCCTCCACTTT.

The rearrangement uses TRBV7-3 and TRBJ2-7, with 14 bases identical to TRBD2. The J segment lost 2 bases and the V segment lost 5 bases, leaving 11 bases of the junction unmatched. Germline V gives CDR1 SGHTA, CDR2 FQGTGA. This CDR3 region has 18 residues. CDR3 sequence: CASSPTGLAGVPPYEQYF. CDR3 DNA: TGTGCCAGCAGCCCTACGGGACTAGCGGGAGTTCCTCCCTACGAGCAGTACTTC.

This chain uses TRBV18 with TRBJ2-2; 8 bases match TRBD2. Trimming at V came to 3 bases and at J to 7 bases, leaving 10 bases not matched to a gene. Per germline, CDR1 KGHSH and CDR2 LQKENI. The CDR3 consists of 16 residues. This CDR3 reads CASSPFEAGASGELFF. The CDR3 region has the DNA TGTGCCAGCTCACCTTTTGAAGCGGGAGCAAGCGGGGAGCTGTTTTTT.

The chain combines TRBV6-6 with TRBJ1-6, with 7 bases lining up with TRBD1. The J segment lost 7 bases and the V segment lost 5 bases, leaving 14 bases of the junction unmatched. This CDR3 region has 17 residues. Germline V gene sequence: CDR1 MNHNY, CDR2 SVGAGI (reference sequence). The DNA for the CDR3 is TGTGCCAGCAGTCTAAAACGACCGGGACAGCAAAATTCACCCCTCCACTTT. It codes for CASSLKRPGQQNSPLHF.

The chain combines TRBV18 with TRBJ2-3; no clear D. Trimming pared 6 bases from V and 2 bases from J, leaving 9 bases between. Germline V gives CDR1 KGHSH, CDR2 LQKENI. CDR3 length equals 13 residues. The CDR3 region is CASSTGATDTQYF. DNA for the CDR3: TGTGCCAGCTCTACCGGTGCCACAGATACGCAGTATTTT.

The rearrangement joins TRBV9 to TRBJ2-3; 8 bases line up with TRBD1. The ends lost 0 bases at V and 4 bases at J; junction bases unmatched: 7. Per the germline V gene, CDR1 is SGDLS and CDR2 is YYNGEE. The CDR3 consists of 16 residues. The CDR3 DNA reads as TGTGCCAGCAGCGTAGGGCTCAGGGGGCGCCCAGATACGCAGTATTTT. It yields the protein CASSVGLRGRPDTQYF.

The chain uses TRBV4-2 and TRBJ1-4, with D maybe TRBD1 (6 bases). This CDR3 comprises 13 residues. Germline V gene data show CDR1 as LGHNA and CDR2 as YNFKEQ. The V end lost 6 bases, the J end lost 8 bases, and 13 bases lay between the germline ends. The CDR3 loop reads CASSPGVSEKLFF. The CDR3 bases are TGTGCCAGCAGTCCAGGGGTTTCAGAAAAACTGTTTTTT.

The CDR3 is CASSQVCCQGALGGQPQHF. The CDR3 bases are TGCGCCAGCAGTCAAGTTTGTTGTCAGGGGGCGTTAGGTGGTCAGCCCCAGCATTTT. The gene calls are TRBV23-1 and TRBJ1-5; 8 nucleotides agree with TRBD1. TRBV23-1 is designated an ORF whose function remains uncertain. The CDR3 has 19 residues. Losses at the gene ends were 2 bases for V and 6 bases for J; bases not matched to a gene: 18.

The chain is built from TRBV19 and TRBJ2-7, with a weak D call TRBD1 (5 bases). V lost 5 bases to trimming and J lost 1 base, with 9 bases between them. CDR1 is LNHDA and CDR2 is SQIVND in the germline V gene (reference sequence). The CDR3 loop spans 13 amino acids. The CDR3 bases are TGTGCCAGTAGTGGGGCGGCGTCCTACGAGCAGTACTTC. Its protein product is CASSGAASYEQYF.

V and J are TRBV11-3 and TRBJ2-1; perhaps TRBD2 as D (5 bases). Looked up from germline, CDR1 is SGHNT and CDR2 is YENEEA. CDR3 size: 13 residues. V lost 2 bases, J lost 7 bases, and 9 bases lay in between. CDR3 in DNA: TGTGCCAGCAGCTTACGAGGGTTGAATGAGCAGTTCTTC. Amino acid sequence: CASSLRGLNEQFF.

This clone was detected a few times. The chain couples TRBV3-1 (or the pseudogene TRBV3-2) to TRBJ2-1; 8 bases match TRBD1. Germline-derived CDR1 and CDR2 are LGHDT and YNNKEL (reference sequence). The CDR3 covers 14 residues. V was pared by 1 base and J by 7 bases, with 3 bases of the junction left unmatched. CDR3 sequence (DNA): TGTGCCAGCAGCCAAGGGGACAGGAGAAATGAGCAGTTCTTC. Translating it yields CASSQGDRRNEQFF.

This clone showed up just a few times. The V gene is TRBV24-1, the J gene TRBJ2-7, with TRBD2 as a possible D gene (5 bases). Trimming removed 2 bases from V and 4 bases from J, with 17 bases in between. The CDR3 covers 16 residues. From germline, CDR1 is KGHDR and CDR2 SFDVKD. DNA for the CDR3: TGTGCCACCAGTGATTCGTCGCGGCACGGGATGTACGAGCAGTACTTC. It is translated as CATSDSSRHGMYEQYF.

The J gene is TRBJ1-2, the V gene TRBV6-5; D is possibly TRBD1 (6 bases). Germline-derived CDR1 and CDR2 are MNHEY and SVGAGI. V gave up 10 bases and J gave up 4 bases, with 16 bases separating them. The CDR3 sequence is 13 residues long. In DNA form, the CDR3 reads TGTGCCACCCAGGACAGAACCTTCTATGGCTACACCTTC. Its protein is CATQDRTFYGYTF.

The chain is built from TRBV2 and TRBJ1-5, with D perhaps TRBD1 (5 bases). The ends were cut back, 9 bases at V and 0 bases at J, with 12 bases in the middle. The CDR3 has 14 residues. Per the germline V gene, CDR1 is SNHLY and CDR2 is FYNNEI. The CDR3 region is CAREDRNSNQPQHF. The CDR3, as DNA: TGTGCCAGAGAAGACAGAAATAGCAATCAGCCCCAGCATTTT.

This chain connects TRBV19 to TRBJ2-2; 7 nucleotides align to TRBD2. The length of the CDR3 is 15 residues. The trim removed 8 bases at V and 2 bases at J, leaving 8 bases unmatched. CDR1 and CDR2 from the germline V gene are LNHDA and SQIVND (reference sequence). The CDR3 coding sequence is TGTGCCAGTTTATGGCGGGGGAGAAACACCGGGGAGCTGTTTTTT. Amino acid sequence: CASLWRGRNTGELFF.

The rearrangement joins TRBV19 to TRBJ2-7; D unclear. Germline values: CDR1 LNHDA, CDR2 SQIVND (reference sequence). V lost 1 base, J lost 3 bases, and 7 bases lay in between. CDR3 length equals 13 residues. The DNA of the CDR3 is TGTGCCAGTAGTATAGGAGTTGTCTACGAGCAGTACTTC. It specifies CASSIGVVYEQYF.

The chain employs TRBV5-1 and TRBJ2-7; a weak D match, TRBD2 (5 bases). Germline CDR1 reads SGHRS; CDR2 reads YFSETQ. This CDR3 spans 13 amino acids. V gave up 7 bases and J gave up 6 bases, with 17 bases separating them. The CDR3 reads CASAPGRGAEQYF. The CDR3 region has the DNA TGCGCCAGCGCCCCTGGTCGGGGAGCCGAGCAGTACTTC. Using reference TRBV5-1 and TRBJ2-7 for the parts outside the CDR3, the full variable domain is KAGVTQTPRYLIKTRGQQVTLSCSPISGHRSVSWYQQTPGQGLQFLFEYFSETQRNKGNFPGRFSGRQFSNSRSEMNVSTLELGDSALYLCASAPGRGAEQYFGPGTRLTVT.

The genes are TRBV29-1 and TRBJ2-2, with D tentatively TRBD2 (5 bases). In germline, CDR1 is SQVTM, CDR2 ANQGSEA. This CDR3 is built from 14 residues. The V end lost 6 bases, the J end lost 6 bases, and 17 bases lay between the germline ends. CDR3 coding DNA: TGCAGCGTAGTCTCGAAACTAGAGGCCGGGGAGCTGTTTTTT. Amino acid sequence: CSVVSKLEAGELFF.